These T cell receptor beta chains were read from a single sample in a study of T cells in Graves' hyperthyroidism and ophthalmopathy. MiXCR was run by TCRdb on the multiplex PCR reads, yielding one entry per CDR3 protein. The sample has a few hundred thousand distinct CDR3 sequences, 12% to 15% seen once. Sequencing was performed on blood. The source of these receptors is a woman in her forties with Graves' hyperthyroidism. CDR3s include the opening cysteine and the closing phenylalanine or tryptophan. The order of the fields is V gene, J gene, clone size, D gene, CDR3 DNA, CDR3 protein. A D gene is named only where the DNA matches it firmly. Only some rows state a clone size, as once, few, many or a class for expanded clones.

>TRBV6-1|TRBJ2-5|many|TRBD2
TGTGCCAGCAGTGAACCGACTAGCGGAGAAGAGACCCAGTACTTC
CASSEPTSGEETQYF
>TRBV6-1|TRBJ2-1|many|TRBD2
TGTGCCAGCAGACAAACTAGCGGTAGCTCCTACAATGAGCAGTTCTTC
CASRQTSGSSYNEQFF
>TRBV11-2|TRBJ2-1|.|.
TGTGCCAGCGGCTTAGGCGTAACTAGATCCGATGAGCAGTTCTTC
CASGLGVTRSDEQFF
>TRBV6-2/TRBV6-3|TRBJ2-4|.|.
TGTGCCAGCGGGCAGAGAAACATTCAGTACTTC
CASGQRNIQYF
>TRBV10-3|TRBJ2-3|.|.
TGTGCCATCAGGGTCTCGGGCCCAGATGCCGTCACAGATACGCAGTATTTT
CAIRVSGPDAVTDTQYF
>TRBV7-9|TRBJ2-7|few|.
TGTGCCAGCAGCTTAGTGTCTCAGGAAACCAAGGAGCAGTACTTC
CASSLVSQETKEQYF
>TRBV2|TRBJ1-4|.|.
TGTGCCAGCAGCCATGGGGGGGGGATTAACGAAAAACTGTTTTTT
CASSHGGGINEKLFF
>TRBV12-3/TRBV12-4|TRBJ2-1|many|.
TGTGCCAGCAGCCGGACTATGGAGCAGTTCTTC
CASSRTMEQFF
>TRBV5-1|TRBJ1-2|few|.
TGCGCCAGCAGCCTCTATGGAGGGGATAACTATGGCTACACCTTC
CASSLYGGDNYGYTF
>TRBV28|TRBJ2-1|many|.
TGTGCCAGCAGTCCATACGGGATCTACAATGAGCAGTTCTTC
CASSPYGIYNEQFF
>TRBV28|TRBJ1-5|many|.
TGTGCCAGCAGTTTCCAGGGGCCTCAGCCCCAGCATTTT
CASSFQGPQPQHF
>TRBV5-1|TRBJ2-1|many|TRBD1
TGCGCCAGCAGCCCCGGGACAGGGGCGTACAATGAGCAGTTCTTC
CASSPGTGAYNEQFF
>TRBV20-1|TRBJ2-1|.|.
TGCAGTGCTAGAGATTTTCTCGAGGCGGGCCCTAGGGGGAATGAGCAGTTCTTC
CSARDFLEAGPRGNEQFF
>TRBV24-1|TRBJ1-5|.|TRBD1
TGTGCCACCAGTGACCGTCAGGGGGTTGATCAGCCCCAGCATTTT
CATSDRQGVDQPQHF
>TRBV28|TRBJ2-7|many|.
TGTGCCAGCAGTTTATTTTCCGGGACAGGGGGACTAGCGGAGCAGTACTTC
CASSLFSGTGGLAEQYF
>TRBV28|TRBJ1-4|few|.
TGTGCCAGCTCCGCGGCCCCTTCGGTGGTTGAGGAAAAACTGTTTTTT
CASSAAPSVVEEKLFF
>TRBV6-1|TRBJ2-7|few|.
TGTGCCAGCAGTGAATCCCTTCCCTCCTACGAGCAGTACTTC
CASSESLPSYEQYF
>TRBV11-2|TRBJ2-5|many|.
TGTGCCAGCAGCCTAGGAGGGCGGAGCGGGCAAGAGACCCAGTACTTC
CASSLGGRSGQETQYF